The TCR beta chain described here comes from a study of blood T cell repertoires in COVID-19. Turning to the study itself: Specimens from acute and convalescent COVID-19 originated in the United States, Italy and Spain. In each case, the material was cDNA or gDNA derived from T cells, B-cell-depleted T cells, or PBMCs.

The method was immunoSEQ multiplex PCR; TCRdb's version includes in-frame clones alone and lacks a portion of them. Counted here are 300,000 to 350,000 clones, roughly nine tenths occurring once; the ten biggest clones make up 2% to 3%. The TCR comes from a man in his late teens or twenties with active or convalescent COVID-19. Sample: peripheral blood.

The CDR3 loop reads CASGRPYGYTF. The CDR3, as DNA: TGTGCCAGCGGGAGACCTTATGGCTACACCTTC. J is TRBJ1-2 and V is TRBV27; D is uncertain. Trimming removed 8 bases at V and 5 bases at J, with 9 bases between. The germline V gene has CDR1 MNHEY and CDR2 SMNVEV (reference sequence). This CDR3 comprises 11 residues.